One and the same sample provided the 20 T cell receptor beta chains below, sequenced in a study (TCRdb year 2016). The receptor library was made with RT-PCR. For sequencing, an Illumina MiSeq was employed. Using fastp at Q25 and MiXCR, TCRdb reprocessed the public reads and kept productive beta chains. Entries that share a CDR3 protein sequence are merged under the most common genes and DNA. The sample yields more than 550,000 distinct CDR3 sequences; 14% were counted once. About 3.6% of the sample goes to the ten largest clones. Sequencing input: memory CD4+ T cells from blood. These TCRs come from a female donor in good health, serving as a healthy control.

On this clonotype: A much larger clone differs from this one at a single base, so this may be a read error. The genes are TRBV5-4 and TRBJ2-1; D not certain. V was clipped by 4 bases and J by 5 bases, with 19 bases between them. This CDR3 has 16 amino acids. The germline V gene has CDR1 SGHNT and CDR2 YYREEE (reference sequence). In DNA form, the CDR3 reads TGTGCCAGCAGCGCCAAGACAAGGGCGTCCGACAATGAGCAGTTCTTC. Translating it yields CASSAKTRASDNEQFF.

This clonotype was seen many times. This rearrangement joins TRBV24-1 to TRBJ2-1, with 12 nucleotides matching TRBD2. The germline CDR1 and CDR2 sequences are KGHDR and SFDVKD. The CDR3 is made up of 16 amino acids. Germline trimming cut 8 bases from V and 6 bases from J; bases unmatched to any gene: 10. CDR3 bases: TGTGCCACCACTAGCGGGAGGGCCCAATCGGGCAATGAGCAGTTCTTC. It encodes CATTSGRAQSGNEQFF.

The rearrangement joins TRBV20-1 to TRBJ1-5; D unclear. Germline assignment: CDR1 DFQATT and CDR2 SNEGSKA (reference sequence). V dropped 3 bases and J dropped 6 bases, with 12 bases sitting between them. The CDR3 runs to 13 residues. In nucleotides, the CDR3 is TGCAGTGCTAGCTATCTCCAAACTCAGCCCCAGCATTTT. Its protein is CSASYLQTQPQHF.

This chain joins TRBV5-1 and TRBJ2-2; 7 positions agree with TRBD1. Germline V gene data show CDR1 as SGHRS and CDR2 as YFSETQ. This CDR3 comprises 15 residues. The V gene end was trimmed by 4 bases and the J gene end by 6 bases; junction bases not matched to a gene: 9. As DNA, the CDR3 is TGCGCCAGCAGCCCGGGACAGCAAGGGCCCGGGGAGCTGTTTTTT. Its protein is CASSPGQQGPGELFF.

This clonotype has more than one count but fewer than ten. The rearrangement joins TRBV20-1 to TRBJ2-2; possible D gene TRBD1, 5 bases. Deletions cut 6 bases from V and 0 bases from J, with 23 bases between. This CDR3 spans 18 amino acids. The V gene's germline CDR1 is DFQATT and CDR2 SNEGSKA (reference sequence). The CDR3 DNA is TGCAGTGCCCCACAGGCGGATTTGCGATCATCGAACACCGGGGAGCTGTTTTTT. Its protein product is CSAPQADLRSSNTGELFF.

The table lists this clonotype with many counts. The chain joins TRBV27 to TRBJ2-7; 12 bases align to TRBD1. The V segment lost 5 bases and the J segment 3 bases; nucleotides outside the gene matches: 8. Germline V gene sequence: CDR1 MNHEY, CDR2 SMNVEV (reference sequence). There are 16 residues in the CDR3. Written as DNA, the CDR3 is TGTGCCAGCAGTAGGGACAGGGGGCCACGATTCTACGAGCAGTACTTC. Its protein product is CASSRDRGPRFYEQYF.

The V gene is TRBV24-1, the J gene TRBJ1-1, with 9 bases identical to TRBD1. The V and J ends lost 5 bases and 5 bases, in that order; junction bases with no gene match: 5. The CDR3 has 14 residues. Looked up from germline, CDR1 is KGHDR and CDR2 is SFDVKD. The CDR3 spells CATSGDRGDTEAFF. Written as DNA, the CDR3 is TGTGCCACCAGTGGCGACAGGGGGGATACTGAAGCTTTCTTT.

This clonotype has a single count. This may arise from a read error, as a much more abundant clone is one base away. V and J are TRBV4-3 and TRBJ1-1; 7 nucleotides align to TRBD1. The germline V gene has CDR1 LGHNA and CDR2 YSLEER. The ends lost 5 bases at V and 3 bases at J; junction bases unmatched: 12. The CDR3 spans 16 residues. The CDR3: CASSSNLEGAHTEAFF. The CDR3 coding sequence is TGCGCCAGCAGCAGCAACCTAGAGGGGGCTCACACTGAAGCTTTCTTT.

This clonotype was found many times. The gene calls are TRBV20-1 and TRBJ2-1, with 9 bases identical to TRBD1. The CDR3 runs to 18 residues. V shed 3 bases, J shed 2 bases, and the junction held 14 bases outside the gene matches. Germline V gene lookup returns CDR1 DFQATT and CDR2 SNEGSKA (reference sequence). The CDR3 DNA follows: TGCAGTGCTAGGATGGACAGGGGAATAAGCCTGGCCTACAATGAGCAGTTCTTC. Translation gives CSARMDRGISLAYNEQFF.

This clonotype came up a few times. The chain uses TRBV28 and TRBJ2-3; no firm D call. Germline lookup yields CDR1 MDHEN and CDR2 SYDVKM. The CDR3 spans 14 residues. Trimming took 7 bases from V and 4 from J, leaving 15 bases between them. CDR3 DNA sequence: TGTGCCAGCACCCCCGGTGATTCGGCAGATACGCAGTATTTT. It translates to CASTPGDSADTQYF.

V usage is TRBV20-1 and J usage is TRBJ2-7; D is undetermined. V was trimmed by 3 bases and J by 4 bases, leaving 19 bases between them. CDR1 DFQATT and CDR2 SNEGSKA come from the germline V gene (reference sequence). CDR3 length: 15 residues. DNA for the CDR3: TGCAGTGCTAGGGGTTCGGCCATTACTATTTACGAGCAGTACTTC. Translation gives CSARGSAITIYEQYF.

This clonotype was seen ten or more times. In DNA form, the CDR3 reads TGTGCCATCAGTGAGCCTACAGGGATCGATGAGCAGTTCTTC. Protein product: CAISEPTGIDEQFF. This chain joins TRBV10-3 and TRBJ2-1; tentative D call: TRBD1 (6 bases). The germline CDR1 and CDR2 sequences are ENHRY and SYGVKD. The CDR3 spans 14 residues. Trimming took off 2 bases at V and 8 bases at J, with 13 bases between the two ends.

This clonotype was seen repeatedly, ten times or more. CDR3 DNA sequence: TGTGCCAGCAGTTACACTAGCGGTTCCTACGAGCAGTACTTC. Encoded protein: CASSYTSGSYEQYF. V gene TRBV6-6 combines with J gene TRBJ2-7, with 8 bases lining up with TRBD2. Germline V gene data show CDR1 as MNHNY and CDR2 as SVGAGI (reference sequence). J gave up 1 base and V 2 bases, and 1 base lay outside the gene matches. The CDR3 is 14 residues long.

This clonotype was detected only a few times. The chain links TRBV18 to TRBJ1-1; D ambiguous. The CDR3 runs 14 residues. CDR1 is KGHSH, CDR2 LQKENI, per germline. With 1 base removed from V and 2 bases from J, the gap between germline ends came to 8 bases. The CDR3 nucleotides are TGTGCCAGCTCACCACGAGGTGATAACACTGAAGCTTTCTTT. This translates into CASSPRGDNTEAFF.

The V gene is TRBV4-1, the J gene TRBJ2-2, with D unresolved. V was shortened by 4 bases and J by 4 bases, with 16 bases between the two germline ends. This CDR3 has 16 residues. Germline lookup yields CDR1 MGHRA and CDR2 YSYEKL. The CDR3 nucleotides read TGCGCCAGCAGCCCGCACGCCCTGGGTATCACCGGGGAGCTGTTTTTT. Its translation is CASSPHALGITGELFF.

V gene TRBV11-2 combines with J gene TRBJ2-1, with D unclear. V was pared by 5 bases and J by 4 bases, with 9 bases between. The CDR3 has 13 residues. From germline, CDR1 is SGHAT and CDR2 FQNNGV. Written as DNA, the CDR3 is TGTGCCAGCAGCACCTCGACGTACAATGAGCAGTTCTTC. Its translation: CASSTSTYNEQFF.

This clonotype came up many times. The chain is built from TRBV27 and TRBJ2-3, with D perhaps matching TRBD2 (7 bases). The CDR3 spans 17 residues. V shed 6 bases and J shed 6 bases, with 25 bases lying between them. CDR1 and CDR2 (germline): MNHEY, SMNVEV (reference sequence). This chain's CDR3 is CASRPRLAGRRGDTQYF. The CDR3 DNA is TGTGCCAGCAGACCAAGACTAGCTGGGAGGAGGGGGGATACGCAGTATTTT.

V and J are TRBV5-1 and TRBJ2-5; 9 nucleotides align to TRBD2. V shed 4 bases, J shed 1 base, and the junction held 14 bases outside the gene matches. The CDR3 is made up of 18 amino acids. Germline assignment: CDR1 SGHRS and CDR2 YFSETQ. CDR3 bases: TGCGCCAGCAGCCTGGGCGGCCCTGGCGGGGGGGGCCAAGAGACCCAGTACTTC. Translating it yields CASSLGGPGGGGQETQYF.

This clonotype has at least ten counts. The CDR3 loop reads CASSLQDRSEQFF. The CDR3 DNA is TGTGCCAGCAGCCTTCAGGACCGGAGTGAGCAGTTCTTC. The chain carries TRBV7-8 and TRBJ2-1; no firm D call. The ends were cut back, 5 bases at V and 9 bases at J, with 14 bases in the middle. Germline V gene sequence: CDR1 SGHVS, CDR2 FQNEAQ. This CDR3 region has 13 residues.

In this sample, this clonotype turned up a few times. The V gene is TRBV6-5, the J gene TRBJ2-7; 7 nucleotides line up with TRBD1. V lost 0 bases and J lost 4; bases outside the gene matches: 12. The CDR3 has 17 amino acids. The germline V gene encodes CDR1 MNHEY and CDR2 SVGAGI. The CDR3 nucleotides read TGTGCCAGCAGTTACTCGAAATCCCCAGGGGGTTCGTACGAGCAGTACTTC. Translated, it gives CASSYSKSPGGSYEQYF.